The entry below gives a single T cell receptor beta chain sequence along with its context. Its specific antigen is unknown. No quality values exist for individual bases; no much larger clone is one base distant. The library was built by means of PCR. The run used an Illumina HiSeq 2000. TCRdb itself trimmed the public reads at Q25 with fastp, ran MiXCR and retained productive beta chains. Rows are combined by CDR3 protein, so each entry shows the most common genes and DNA. The sample table holds about 12,000 distinct CDR3 sequences, of which 55% to 60% were seen once. 32% of the sample comes from the top ten. Trimming takes 10 bases from V and 8 bases from J, and the germline ends sit 12 bases apart. In the germline V gene, CDR1 corresponds to SGHNT and CDR2 to YENEEA. Including the terminal cysteine and phenylalanine, the CDR3 comprises 11 residues. Only the CDR3 portion is preserved as DNA: 33 bases, with reading frame beginning at the first base.

This sample was included in a study of tumor-infiltrating lymphocytes in oesophageal squamous cell carcinoma (dated by TCRdb to the mid-2010s). The rearrangement joined TRBV11-3 to TRBJ2-1, with an unclear D gene assignment. This sequence was found in a female donor with esophageal squamous cell carcinoma. Sample: esophageal tumor tissue. The bases read TGTGCCATCCCAAAGGCCCATGAGCAGTTCTTC. This yields the protein CAIPKAHEQFF.